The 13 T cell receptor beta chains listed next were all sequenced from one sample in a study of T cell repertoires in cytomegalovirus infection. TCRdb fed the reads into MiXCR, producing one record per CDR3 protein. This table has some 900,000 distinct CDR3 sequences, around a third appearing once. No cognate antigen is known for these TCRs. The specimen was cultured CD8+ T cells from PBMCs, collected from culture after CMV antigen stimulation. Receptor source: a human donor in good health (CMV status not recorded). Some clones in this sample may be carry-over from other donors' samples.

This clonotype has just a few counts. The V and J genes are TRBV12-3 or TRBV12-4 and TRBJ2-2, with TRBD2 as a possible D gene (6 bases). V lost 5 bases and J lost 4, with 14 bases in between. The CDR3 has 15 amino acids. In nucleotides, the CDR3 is TGTGCCAGCAGTCCGGGGGTGGGGCGCACCGGGGAGCTGTTTTTT. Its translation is CASSPGVGRTGELFF.

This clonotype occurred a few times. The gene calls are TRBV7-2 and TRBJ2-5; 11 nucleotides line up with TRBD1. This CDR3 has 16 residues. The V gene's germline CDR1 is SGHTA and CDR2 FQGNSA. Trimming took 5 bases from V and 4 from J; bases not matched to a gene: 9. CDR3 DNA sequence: TGTGCCAGCAGCCACGGGACAGGGGGAAGAAGAGAGACCCAGTACTTC. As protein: CASSHGTGGRRETQYF.

The chain's CDR3 is CASSRYLVTGEEAFF. In nucleotides, the CDR3 is TGCGCCAGCAGCCGGTACCTCGTGACAGGGGAAGAAGCTTTCTTT. The V gene is TRBV4-3, the J gene TRBJ1-1, with TRBD1 matching over 8 bases. V lost 4 bases and J lost 8; bases outside the gene matches: 12. Germline V gene lookup returns CDR1 LGHNA and CDR2 YSLEER. The CDR3 is 15 residues long.

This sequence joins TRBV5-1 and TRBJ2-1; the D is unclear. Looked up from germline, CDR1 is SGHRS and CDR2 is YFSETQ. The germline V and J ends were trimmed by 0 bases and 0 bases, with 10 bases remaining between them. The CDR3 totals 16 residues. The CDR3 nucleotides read TGCGCCAGCAGCTTGGCCGAGGTGGGCTCCTACAATGAGCAGTTCTTC. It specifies CASSLAEVGSYNEQFF.

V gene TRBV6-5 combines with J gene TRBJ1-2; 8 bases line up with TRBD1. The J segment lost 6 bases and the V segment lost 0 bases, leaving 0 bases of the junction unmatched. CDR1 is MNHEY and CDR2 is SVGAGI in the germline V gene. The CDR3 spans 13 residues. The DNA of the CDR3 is TGTGCCAGCAGTTACTCGACAGGGGATGGCTACACCTTC. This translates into CASSYSTGDGYTF.

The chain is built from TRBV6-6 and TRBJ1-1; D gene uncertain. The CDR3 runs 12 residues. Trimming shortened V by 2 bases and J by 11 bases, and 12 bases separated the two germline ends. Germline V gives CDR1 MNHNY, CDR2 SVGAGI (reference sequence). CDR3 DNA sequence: TGTGCCAGCAGTTACACCCAGATGTCGGCTTTCTTT. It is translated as CASSYTQMSAFF.

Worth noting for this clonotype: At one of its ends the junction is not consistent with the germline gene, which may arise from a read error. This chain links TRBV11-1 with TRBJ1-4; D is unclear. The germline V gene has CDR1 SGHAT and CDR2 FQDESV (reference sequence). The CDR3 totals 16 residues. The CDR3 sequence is CANSLGLRSTNEKLFF. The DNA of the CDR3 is TGTGCCAACAGCTTAGGCCTCCGGAGCACTAATGAAAAACTGTTTTTT.

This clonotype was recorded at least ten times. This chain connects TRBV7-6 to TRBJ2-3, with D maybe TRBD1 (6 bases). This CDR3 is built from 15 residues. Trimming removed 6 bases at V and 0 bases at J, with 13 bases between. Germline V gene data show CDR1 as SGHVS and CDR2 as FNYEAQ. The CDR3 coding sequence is TGTGCCAGCAGTTCTGACAGGCGAAGCACAGATACGCAGTATTTT. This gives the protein CASSSDRRSTDTQYF.

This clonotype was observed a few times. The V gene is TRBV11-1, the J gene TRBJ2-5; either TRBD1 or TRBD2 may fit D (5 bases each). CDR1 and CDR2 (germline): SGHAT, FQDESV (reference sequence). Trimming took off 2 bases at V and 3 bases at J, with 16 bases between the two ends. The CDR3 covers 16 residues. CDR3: CASSLRGVTVKETQYF. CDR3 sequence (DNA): TGTGCCAGCAGCTTACGAGGGGTGACTGTCAAAGAGACCCAGTACTTC. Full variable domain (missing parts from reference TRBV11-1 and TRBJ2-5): EAEVAQSPRYKITEKSQAVAFWCDPISGHATLYWYRQILGQGPELLVQFQDESVVDDSQLPKDRFSAERLKGVDSTLKIQPAELGDSAMYLCASSLRGVTVKETQYFGPGTRLLVL.

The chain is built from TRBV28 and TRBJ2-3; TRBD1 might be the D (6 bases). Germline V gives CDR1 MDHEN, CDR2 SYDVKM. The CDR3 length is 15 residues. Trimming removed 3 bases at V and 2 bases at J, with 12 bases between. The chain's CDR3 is CASSLDSLITDTQYF. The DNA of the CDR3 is TGTGCCAGCAGTTTGGACAGTCTTATCACAGATACGCAGTATTTT.

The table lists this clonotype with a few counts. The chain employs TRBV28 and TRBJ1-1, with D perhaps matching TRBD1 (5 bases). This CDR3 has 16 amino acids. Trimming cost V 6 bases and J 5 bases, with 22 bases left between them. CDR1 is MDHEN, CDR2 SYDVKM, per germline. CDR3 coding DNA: TGTGCCAGCAGCTTCCGCGGCGGGGCCTCGGGGACTGAAGCTTTCTTT. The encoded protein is CASSFRGGASGTEAFF.

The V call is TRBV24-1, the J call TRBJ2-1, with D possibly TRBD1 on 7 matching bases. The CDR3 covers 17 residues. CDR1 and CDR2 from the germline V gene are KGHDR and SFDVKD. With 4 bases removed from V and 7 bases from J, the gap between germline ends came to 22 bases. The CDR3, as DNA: TGTGCCACCAGTGAGGCAGGGGGGCAGGGGCTTTCGAATGAGCAGTTCTTC. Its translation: CATSEAGGQGLSNEQFF.

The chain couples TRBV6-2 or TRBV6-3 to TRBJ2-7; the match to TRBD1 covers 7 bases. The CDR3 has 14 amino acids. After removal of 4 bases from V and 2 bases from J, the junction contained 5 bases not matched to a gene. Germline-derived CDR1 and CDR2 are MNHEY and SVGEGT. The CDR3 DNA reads TGTGCCAGCAGTTTACAGGGGCTAACCTACGAGCAGTACGTC. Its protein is CASSLQGLTYEQYV.